Listed here are 2 T cell receptor beta chains from one sample, sequenced in a study of tumor and adjacent non-tumor tissue in lung cancer. A modified ARM-PCR protocol with three rounds of nested PCR amplified TCRbeta. TCRdb processed the multiplex PCR reads anew with MiXCR; each CDR3 protein has one entry. The table lists around 66,000 distinct CDR3 sequences, 73% of them singletons. This sample's RNA came from whole unsorted tissue. Sequenced sample: lung tumor tissue. These TCRs come from a man aged 55-75 years with non-small cell lung cancer.

J is TRBJ2-5 and V is TRBV11-1, with D perhaps TRBD2 (6 bases). The germline CDR1 and CDR2 sequences are SGHAT and FQDESV (reference sequence). The CDR3 runs 17 residues. V was pared by 5 bases and J by 1 base, with 20 bases between. CDR3 residues: CASSLPRTIPSQETQYF. The CDR3 DNA reads TGTGCCAGCAGCCTCCCGAGGACTATACCAAGCCAAGAGACCCAGTACTTC.

This chain connects TRBV20-1 to TRBJ2-7; D is perhaps TRBD2 (5 bases). The CDR3 consists of 15 residues. V was trimmed by 3 bases and J by 1 base, leaving 16 bases between them. Germline-derived CDR1 and CDR2 are DFQATT and SNEGSKA (reference sequence). DNA for the CDR3: TGCAGTGCTAGCCCTCAAGAGGGAGTGTCCTACGAGCAGTACTTC. It is translated as CSASPQEGVSYEQYF.